This T cell receptor (beta chain) derives from a study of memory CD4+ T cells and cytomegalovirus serostatus. The sort gate was single viable CD3+CD4+CD8-CD45RO+ cells for memory CD4+ T cells. The table came from immunoSEQ multiplex PCR; TCRdb's copy has only in-frame clones and leaves some out. The data hold about 75,000 clones, with roughly 78% observed a single time. The sequenced sample was memory CD4+ T cells from blood. This receptor was obtained from an adult in good health and CMV-seropositive.

As DNA, the CDR3 is TGCGCCAGCAGGGTACAGGGGGCTCTAAACTATGGCTACACCTTC. It is translated as CASRVQGALNYGYTF. The chain couples TRBV5-1 to TRBJ1-2; 9 bases align to TRBD1. Trimming at V came to 5 bases and at J to 2 bases, leaving 7 bases not matched to a gene. The CDR3 sequence is 15 residues long. Germline V gives CDR1 SGHRS, CDR2 YFSETQ.